The subject of this entry is one T cell receptor beta chain. The specificity of this receptor is unknown. No base quality values were provided; no much bigger clone lies one nucleotide off. This record belongs to a study of neoadjuvant anti-PD-1 for oral cavity cancer (dated by TCRdb to about 2021). Study-wide context: Patients mostly received three to four biweekly doses of nivolumab at 3 mg/kg before curative-intent surgical resection. Patients who did not progress were given a fourth nivolumab dose at about day 43 and had definitive surgical resection on days 50-56. Responders were defined as patients with complete response, partial response or stable disease by RECIST 1.1; non-responders were defined as patients with progression. The parent correlative cohort included roughly 12 patients, with a 33% response rate. The research as a whole found: Higher pretreatment blood Treg/Th17 ratios correlated with higher pretreatment blood TCRbeta clonality and lower post-treatment tumor TCRbeta clonality. Within PBMCs, T cell clonality (Gini index) was significantly higher in non-responders than responders after neoadjuvant nivolumab. The TCR analyses had only a few patients in each response group, and the authors called for validation in larger cohorts.

For deep sequencing of PBMC libraries, mostly 450 to 500 ng of input genomic DNA was used, and six replicates were run per sample. The immunoSEQ hsTCRbeta kit was used to prepare TCRbeta libraries according to the manufacturer's instructions. The completed libraries were mixed into a single pool at 3 nM, then sequenced with an Illumina NovaSeq 6000 S4 flow cell. In the original analysis: Raw data preprocessing and quality control were performed with the immunoSEQ Analyzer. The analysis was limited to productive rearrangements, and each clonotype was defined by a unique CDR3 amino acid sequence. Repertoire clonality was estimated as the Gini-Simpson index, computed with the R package tcR. Student's t test was used to compare Gini indices, and Pearson correlation was used to assess associations with tumor size change. TCRdb obtained this table from immuneACCESS and retained in-frame rearrangements with V and J assigned. These tables miss some clones; where compared with another copy, unresolved V genes account for less than half of the shortfall, and the remainder is unexplained. That table supplies the V and J calls and clone size; D and trimming were determined from the DNA. The sample has around 70,000 clones on record, roughly 81% of them singletons. The ten largest clones add up to around 3.2% of the sample.

From its cysteine to its phenylalanine, the CDR3 spans 14 amino acids. Just CDR3 DNA is preserved here, 42 bases in frame from base 1. Trimming costs V 1 base and J 4 bases, and their ends lie 7 bases apart. Taken from the germline V gene, the CDR1 and CDR2 loops are LGHNA and YNFKEQ. This specimen's time point label, per the study, means: after neoadjuvant nivolumab, at surgical resection. Patients were newly diagnosed with stage II-IVA oral cavity squamous cell carcinoma and had received no prior systemic or radiation treatment. The cohort consisted of patients with HPV-negative, locally advanced oral cavity squamous cell carcinoma. Peripheral blood mononuclear cells were analyzed directly, without maintenance or expansion in culture. The samples were drawn from a longitudinal correlative study tied to a single-arm phase II trial testing neoadjuvant nivolumab in oral cavity squamous cell carcinoma. Genomic DNA-based TCRbeta sequencing was performed on subject-matched pre- and post-treatment PBMCs and tumors from three responders and three non-responders. Peripheral blood mononuclear cells were collected before nivolumab treatment and again after treatment, at the time of surgery. Genomic DNA was isolated from PBMCs using the Maxwell RSC DNA from Cells kit.

This receptor chain uses TRBV4-2 and TRBJ1-4, with the D gene not clear enough to name. The specimen was PBMCs, collected after nivolumab (anti-PD-1) treatment. This receptor was identified in a person aged 40 to 85 with oral cavity squamous cell carcinoma. The nucleotide sequence reads as follows: TGTGCCAGCAGCCAAGCGCACCTTAATGAAAAACTGTTTTTT. It translates to CASSQAHLNEKLFF.